This TCR beta chain was profiled in a study of graft-versus-host responses after intestinal transplantation. In the study overall: Recipients across the board were started on anti-thymocyte globulin induction, then kept on tacrolimus and steroids for about 3 years. Study-wide points: When patients had graft-donor T cell macrochimerism, their allografts held high graft-versus-host to host-versus-graft clonal ratios.

This clone was observed once. Its target is not known. This CDR3 has 14 amino acids. Trimming stripped 2 bases from V and 1 base from J, with 5 bases between. Germline-derived CDR1 and CDR2 are MNHEY and SMNVEV (reference sequence). Clones were read by immunoSEQ multiplex PCR, and TCRdb kept only the in-frame ones, dropping some. The table lists tens of thousands of clones, 80% to 85% of them singletons. This chain uses TRBV27 with TRBJ1-4; a weak D match, TRBD1 (5 bases). This material consisted of unstimulated CD8+ T cells sorted from spleen or lymph node cells, taken before intestinal transplant. The TCR originated in a human donor who received an intestinal transplant. CDR3 amino acids: CASSLRGTNEKLFF. The CDR3 DNA follows: TGTGCCAGCAGTTTAAGGGGAACTAATGAAAAACTGTTTTTT.